This TCR beta chain comes out of a study of OX40 agonist ivuxolimab in advanced cancers. Study-wide context: Partial responses were achieved by three patients: one hepatocellular carcinoma, two cutaneous melanoma.

Germline values: CDR1 MNHNS, CDR2 SASEGT. The CDR3 spans 14 residues. Trimming cost V 8 bases and J 0 bases; bases outside gene matches: 4. Overall study findings and caveats: Some of the lowest clonal expansion was seen in partial responders at 0.1-3.0 mg/kg.

Comments on this clone: Its antigen is as yet unknown.

This table comes from immunoSEQ multiplex PCR, and its TCRdb copy is limited to in-frame clones, with some not included. The sample records 9,500 to 14,000 clones, around 84% being singletons. Sequenced here: CD4+ or CD8+ T cells sorted from blood, sampled in a trial of the OX40 agonist ivuxolimab. This chain uses TRBV6-1 with TRBJ2-1; 7 bases align to TRBD2. The receptor was derived from an adult with an advanced solid tumor such as melanoma, head and neck, liver or kidney cancer. The CDR3 spells CASSGGGSYNEQFF. CDR3 bases: TGTGCCAGCTCGGGGGGAGGCTCCTACAATGAGCAGTTCTTC.